Below, one T cell receptor (beta chain) is given with its context. TCRdb recomputed calls from the 5' RACE reads with MiXCR, one row per CDR3 protein. The sample includes roughly 250,000 distinct CDR3 sequences, around 15% of them seen just once. The sample comes from a study of T-cell memory formation after mild COVID-19. V lost 3 bases to trimming and J lost 3 bases, with 16 bases between them. This CDR3 region has 15 residues. Germline V gene sequence: CDR1 SGHNT, CDR2 YYREEE (reference sequence). This sequence was found in a man in his late teens or twenties who had mild COVID-19 (a few samples of this study predate the infection). Cell type and time point are not known. Source material: PBMCs or a T cell subset sorted from them (not recorded which). The chain uses TRBV5-4 and TRBJ2-7; maybe TRBD2 (5 bases). CDR3 residues: CASSSPAGRDYEQYF. The CDR3 DNA follows: TGTGCCAGCAGCTCGCCTGCCGGACGGGACTACGAGCAGTACTTC.